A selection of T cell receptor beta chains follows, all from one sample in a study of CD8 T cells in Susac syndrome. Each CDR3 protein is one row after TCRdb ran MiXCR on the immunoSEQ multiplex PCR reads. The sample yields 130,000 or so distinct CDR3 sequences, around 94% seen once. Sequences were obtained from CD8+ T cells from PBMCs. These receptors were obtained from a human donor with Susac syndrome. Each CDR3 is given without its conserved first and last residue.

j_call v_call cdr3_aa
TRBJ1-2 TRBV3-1 ASSQGSFYGYT
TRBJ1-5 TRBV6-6 ASSYGQLNQPQH
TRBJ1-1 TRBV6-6 ASTTQGLNTEAF
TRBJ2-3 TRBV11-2 ASSLGTSGDTQY
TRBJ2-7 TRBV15 ATSRGTGYNEQY
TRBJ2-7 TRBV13 ASSLGALSFSYEQY
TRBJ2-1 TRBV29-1 SVSGRASYNEQF
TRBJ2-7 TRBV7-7 ASSLAESYEQY
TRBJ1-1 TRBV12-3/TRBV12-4 ASSLQGGTEAF
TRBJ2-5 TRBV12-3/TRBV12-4 ASSFESETQY
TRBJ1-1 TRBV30 AWSVVTMNTEAF
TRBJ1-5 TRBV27 ASSHTGGNQPQH
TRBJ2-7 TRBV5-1 ASSYGLGYEQY
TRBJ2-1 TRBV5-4 ASSDRDNEQF
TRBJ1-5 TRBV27 ASSLAGNQPQH
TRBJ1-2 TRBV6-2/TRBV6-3 ASSSANGYT
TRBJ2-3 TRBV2 ASSEVRGADTQY
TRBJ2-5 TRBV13 ASSAAGGETQY
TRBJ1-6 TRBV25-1 ASRRGSSPLH
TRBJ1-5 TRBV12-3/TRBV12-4 ASSFEGAIQPQH
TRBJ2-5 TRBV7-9 ASSLLAGGQETQY
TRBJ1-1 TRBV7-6 ASSPEYHANTEAF
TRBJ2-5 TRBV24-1 ATSEERGTAQY
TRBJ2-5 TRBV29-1 SVEVGLALETQY
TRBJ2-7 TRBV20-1 SARRSSSYEQY
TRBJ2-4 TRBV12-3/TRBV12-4 ASSHGGWLENIQY
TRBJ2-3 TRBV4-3 ASSQYAGGDTQY
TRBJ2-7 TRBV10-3 AISDTGGAYEQY
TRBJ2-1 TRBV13 ASSLGDSEQF
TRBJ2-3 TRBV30 AWNRGVGDTQY
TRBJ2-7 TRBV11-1 ASSNAPGEGLTYEQY
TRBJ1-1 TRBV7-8 ASSWPAGDTEAF
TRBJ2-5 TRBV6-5 ASSYLTGEIAETQY
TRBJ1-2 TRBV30 AVSNYGYT
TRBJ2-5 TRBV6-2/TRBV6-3 ASSPQGLETQY
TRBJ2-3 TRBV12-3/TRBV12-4 ASSFASSTDTQY
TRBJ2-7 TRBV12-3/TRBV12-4 ASSPRDTGYEQY
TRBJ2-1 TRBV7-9 ASSHDRNYNEQF
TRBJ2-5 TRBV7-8 ASSSRHNQETQY
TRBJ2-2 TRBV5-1 ASSLDRLTGELF
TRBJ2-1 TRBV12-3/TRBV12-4 ASSYTSSYNEQF
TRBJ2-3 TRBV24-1 ATSDRTGVTDTQY
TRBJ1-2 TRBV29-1 SVDGYGYT
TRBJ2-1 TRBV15 ATSREGHEQF
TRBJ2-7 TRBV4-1 ASSQDRTNTGNEQY
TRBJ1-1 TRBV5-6 ASSFGGAATMNTEAF
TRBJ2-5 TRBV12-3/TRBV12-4 ASSHHRGTQETQY
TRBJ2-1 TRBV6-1 ASSEVGGPSYNEQF
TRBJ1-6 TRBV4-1 ASATGAYNSPLH
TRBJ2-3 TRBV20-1 SALTGLTDTQY
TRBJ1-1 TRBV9 ASSPWTGEAEAF
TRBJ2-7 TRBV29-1 SASGQGSYEQY
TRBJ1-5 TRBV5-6 ASSLDGQPQH